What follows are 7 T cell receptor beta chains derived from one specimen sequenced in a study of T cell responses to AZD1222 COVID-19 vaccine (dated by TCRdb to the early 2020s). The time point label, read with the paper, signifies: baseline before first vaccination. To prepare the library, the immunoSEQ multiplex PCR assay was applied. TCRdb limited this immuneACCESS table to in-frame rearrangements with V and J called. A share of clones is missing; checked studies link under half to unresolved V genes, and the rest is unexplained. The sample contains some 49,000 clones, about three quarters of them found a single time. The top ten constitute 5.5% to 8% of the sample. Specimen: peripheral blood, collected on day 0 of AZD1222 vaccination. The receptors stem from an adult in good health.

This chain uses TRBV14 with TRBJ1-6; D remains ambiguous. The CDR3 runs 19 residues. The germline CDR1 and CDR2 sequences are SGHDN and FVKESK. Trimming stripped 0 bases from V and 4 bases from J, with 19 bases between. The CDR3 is CASSQESVLGVGYNSPLHF. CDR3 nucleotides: TGTGCCAGCAGCCAAGAAAGCGTTTTAGGCGTCGGTTATAATTCACCCCTCCACTTT.

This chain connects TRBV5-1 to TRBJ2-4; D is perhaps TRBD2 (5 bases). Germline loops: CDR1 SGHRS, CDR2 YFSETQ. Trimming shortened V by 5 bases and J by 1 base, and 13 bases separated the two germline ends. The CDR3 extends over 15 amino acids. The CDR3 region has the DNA TGCGCCAGCAGGACTATACCGGGGGCCAAAAACATTCAGTACTTC. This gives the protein CASRTIPGAKNIQYF.

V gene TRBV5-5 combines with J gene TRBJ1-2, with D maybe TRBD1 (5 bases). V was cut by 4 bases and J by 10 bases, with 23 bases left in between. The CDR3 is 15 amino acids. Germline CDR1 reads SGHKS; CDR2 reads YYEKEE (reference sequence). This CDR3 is CASSVLGGTATDYTF. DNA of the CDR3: TGTGCCAGCAGCGTTCTAGGCGGGACGGCCACGGACTACACCTTC.

CDR3 loop: CASSVNRDNYGYTF. The CDR3 nucleotides are TGCGCCAGCAGCGTAAACAGGGACAACTATGGCTACACCTTC. The chain couples TRBV5-1 to TRBJ1-2, with TRBD1 as a possible D gene (6 bases). This CDR3 contains 14 residues. Per germline, CDR1 SGHRS and CDR2 YFSETQ. V was trimmed by 4 bases and J by 2 bases, leaving 12 bases between them.

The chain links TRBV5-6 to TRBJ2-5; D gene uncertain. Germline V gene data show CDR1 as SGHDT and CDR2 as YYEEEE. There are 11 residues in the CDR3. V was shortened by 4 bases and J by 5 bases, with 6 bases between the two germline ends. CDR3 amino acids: CASSIRETQYF. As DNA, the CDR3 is TGTGCCAGCAGCATACGGGAGACCCAGTACTTC.

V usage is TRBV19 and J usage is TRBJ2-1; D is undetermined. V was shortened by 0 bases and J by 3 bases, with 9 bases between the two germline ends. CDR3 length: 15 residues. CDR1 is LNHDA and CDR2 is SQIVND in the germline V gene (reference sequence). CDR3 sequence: CASSIEVGGYNEQFF. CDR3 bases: TGTGCCAGTAGTATAGAGGTTGGCGGCTACAATGAGCAGTTCTTC.

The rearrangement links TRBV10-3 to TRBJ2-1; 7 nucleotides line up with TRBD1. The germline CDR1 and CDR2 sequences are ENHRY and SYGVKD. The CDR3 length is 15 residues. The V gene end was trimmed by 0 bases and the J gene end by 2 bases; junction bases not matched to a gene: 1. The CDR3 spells CAISESGGPYNEQFF. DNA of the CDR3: TGTGCCATCAGTGAGTCAGGGGGCCCCTACAATGAGCAGTTCTTC.